A single sample is the source of the 11 T cell receptor beta chains below, sequenced in a study of control samples from healthy donors and cancer patients. Here immunoSEQ multiplex PCR was the method, and the copy in TCRdb shows in-frame clones only, minus some. The sample lists 17,000 or so clones, approximately 91% occurring once. Specimen: PBMCs. Receptor source: a man aged 60 to 69 with head and neck cancer.

The J gene is TRBJ1-3, the V gene TRBV3-1 (or the pseudogene TRBV3-2); 7 bases are shared with TRBD1. CDR3 size: 16 residues. In germline, CDR1 is LGHDT, CDR2 YNNKEL (reference sequence). With V trimmed by 4 bases and J by 4 bases, 10 bases remained unmatched. CDR3 region: CASSRIGGAEGNTIYF. The DNA of the CDR3 is TGTGCCAGCAGCCGAATAGGGGGCGCGGAAGGAAACACCATATATTTT.

The rearrangement links TRBV5-6 to TRBJ1-6; 7 bases match TRBD1. This CDR3 comprises 15 residues. Germline V gives CDR1 SGHDT, CDR2 YYEEEE. Trimming at V came to 3 bases and at J to 8 bases, leaving 8 bases not matched to a gene. The CDR3 DNA follows: TGTGCCAGCAGCTCGATTGACAGGGTCTATTCACCCCTCCACTTT. Its translation is CASSSIDRVYSPLHF.

The V call is TRBV6-5, the J call TRBJ1-4, with D possibly matching TRBD1 (5 bases). V was shortened by 6 bases and J by 8 bases, with 13 bases between the two germline ends. This CDR3 contains 13 residues. In germline, CDR1 is MNHEY, CDR2 SVGAGI. CDR3 nucleotide sequence: TGTGCCAGCAGCAGGGACGTACTCGAAAAACTGTTTTTT. Protein: CASSRDVLEKLFF.

J is TRBJ2-5 and V is TRBV6-5; D uncertain. The germline gives CDR1 MNHEY, CDR2 SVGAGI. This CDR3 contains 13 residues. Trimming left V 10 bases short and J 5 bases short, with 17 bases between. This CDR3 reads CATKKWGLETQYF. DNA for the CDR3: TGTGCCACCAAGAAGTGGGGATTGGAGACCCAGTACTTC.

The chain couples TRBV9 to TRBJ2-3; D call uncertain. This CDR3 is built from 15 residues. The V gene lost 0 bases and the J gene lost 0 bases, with 8 bases spanning the gap. The germline V gene encodes CDR1 SGDLS and CDR2 YYNGEE. The CDR3 loop is CASSVGGSSTDTQYF. CDR3 nucleotides: TGTGCCAGCAGCGTAGGGGGTTCTAGCACAGATACGCAGTATTTT.

In the case of this clone: The same CDR3 arises from other DNA sequences in this sample as well. V is TRBV29-1 and J is TRBJ1-2, with D maybe TRBD1 (6 bases). Trimming pared 0 bases from V and 4 bases from J, leaving 18 bases between. Germline CDR1 reads SQVTM; CDR2 reads ANQGSEA. The CDR3 is made up of 16 amino acids. CDR3 sequence: CSVEDPRGRVIYGYTF. In DNA, the CDR3 is TGCAGCGTTGAAGATCCCCGGGGGCGAGTGATCTATGGCTACACCTTC. The full variable domain, completed using reference TRBV29-1 and TRBJ1-2, is SAVISQKPSRDICQRGTSLTIQCQVDSQVTMMFWYRQQPGQSLTLIATANQGSEATYESGFVIDKFPISRPNLTFSTLTVSNMSPEDSSIYLCSVEDPRGRVIYGYTFGSGTRLTVV.

The V and J genes are TRBV5-6 and TRBJ2-1, with D tentatively TRBD1 (6 bases). The length of the CDR3 is 15 residues. The ends were cut back, 1 base at V and 9 bases at J, with 17 bases in the middle. Germline V gives CDR1 SGHDT, CDR2 YYEEEE. The CDR3 sequence is CASSLIPRGGIEQFF. The CDR3 region has the DNA TGTGCCAGCAGCTTGATTCCGCGTGGGGGCATTGAGCAGTTCTTC.

The genes are TRBV2 and TRBJ1-1; D is possibly TRBD1 (5 bases). Germline lookup yields CDR1 SNHLY and CDR2 FYNNEI. V was trimmed by 8 bases and J by 5 bases, leaving 15 bases between them. The length of the CDR3 is 13 residues. CDR3 bases: TGTGCCAGCGCCCGCGGGGGGGAAACTGAAGCTTTCTTT. The encoded protein is CASARGGETEAFF.

The V gene is TRBV2, the J gene TRBJ1-2; TRBD1 might be the D (6 bases). Trimming pared 9 bases from V and 6 bases from J, leaving 23 bases between. CDR3 size: 15 residues. Germline V gene sequence: CDR1 SNHLY, CDR2 FYNNEI. The CDR3 DNA reads TGTGCCAGACAGTCACGGTCCCCAGGGGTGCATGGCTACACCTTC. Amino acid sequence: CARQSRSPGVHGYTF.

Comment on this clone: Other DNA variants within this sample encode the same CDR3. The chain employs TRBV27 and TRBJ2-7, with D perhaps matching TRBD1 (6 bases). This CDR3 contains 13 residues. The germline V gene has CDR1 MNHEY and CDR2 SMNVEV (reference sequence). Trimming stripped 3 bases from V and 5 bases from J, with 11 bases between. CDR3 nucleotides: TGTGCCAGCAGTTTCTCACAGGGCCACGAGCAGTACTTC. Translated, it gives CASSFSQGHEQYF.

The V gene is TRBV11-2, the J gene TRBJ1-5; 8 nucleotides match TRBD1. V trimming: 2 bases; J trimming: 9 bases; junction bases outside the gene matches: 6. This CDR3 region has 14 residues. Germline V CDR1 and CDR2: SGHAT, FQNNGV. The CDR3: CASSLNQGAGPQHF. The CDR3 bases are TGTGCCAGCAGCTTAAATCAGGGGGCTGGGCCCCAGCATTTT.